This TCR beta chain is from a study of glioma-infiltrating T cells after dendritic cell vaccination. Sequencing was performed with immunoSEQ multiplex PCR; in TCRdb, only in-frame clones are kept and a portion is missing. Counted here are more than 20,000 clones, 79% occurring once; the ten biggest clones make up around 36%. The CDR3 runs 14 residues. Germline loops: CDR1 SGDLS, CDR2 YYNGEE. With 3 bases removed from V and 3 bases from J, the gap between germline ends came to 13 bases. This chain connects TRBV9 to TRBJ2-7, with D unclear. Source: blood, taken before dendritic cell vaccination. The TCR sequence derives from a human donor with glioblastoma. The CDR3 DNA is TGTGCCAGCAGCGCAAACAGTAGGAACTACGAGCAGTACTTC. Translating gives CASSANSRNYEQYF.